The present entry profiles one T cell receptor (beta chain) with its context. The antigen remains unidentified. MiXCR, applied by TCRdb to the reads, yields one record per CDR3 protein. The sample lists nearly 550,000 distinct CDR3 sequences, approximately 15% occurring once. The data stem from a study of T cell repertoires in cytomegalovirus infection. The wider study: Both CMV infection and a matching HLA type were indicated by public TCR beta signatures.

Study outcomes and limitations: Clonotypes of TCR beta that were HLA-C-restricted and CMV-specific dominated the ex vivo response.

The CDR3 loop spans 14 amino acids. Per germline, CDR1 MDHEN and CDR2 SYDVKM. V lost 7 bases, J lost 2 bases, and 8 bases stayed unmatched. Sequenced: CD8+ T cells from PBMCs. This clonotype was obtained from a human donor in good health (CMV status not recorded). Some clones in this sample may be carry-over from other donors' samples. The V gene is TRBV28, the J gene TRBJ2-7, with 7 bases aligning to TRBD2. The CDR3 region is CASTNAGDTYEQYF. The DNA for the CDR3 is TGTGCCAGCACCAATGCGGGGGATACCTACGAGCAGTACTTC.